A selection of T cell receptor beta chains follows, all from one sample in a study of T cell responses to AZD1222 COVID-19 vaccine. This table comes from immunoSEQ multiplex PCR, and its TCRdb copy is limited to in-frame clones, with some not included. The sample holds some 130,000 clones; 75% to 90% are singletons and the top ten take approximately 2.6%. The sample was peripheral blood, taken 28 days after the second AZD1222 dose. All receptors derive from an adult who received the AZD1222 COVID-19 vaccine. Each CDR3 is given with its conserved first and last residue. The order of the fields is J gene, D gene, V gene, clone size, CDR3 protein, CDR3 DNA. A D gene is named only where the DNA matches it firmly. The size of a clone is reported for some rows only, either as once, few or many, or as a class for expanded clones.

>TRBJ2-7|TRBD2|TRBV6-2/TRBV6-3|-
CASSLSGGASYEQYF
TGTGCCAGCAGTTTAAGCGGGGGGGCCTCCTACGAGCAGTACTTC
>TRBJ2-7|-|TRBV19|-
CASSRRTAGYEQYF
TGTGCCAGTAGCCGCCGGACTGCAGGATACGAGCAGTACTTC
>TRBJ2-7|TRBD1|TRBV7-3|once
CASSAGQGDYEQYF
TGTGCCAGCAGCGCTGGACAGGGGGACTACGAGCAGTACTTC
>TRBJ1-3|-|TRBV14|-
CASSQDHGSWNTIYF
TGTGCCAGCAGCCAAGATCACGGCAGTTGGAACACCATATATTTT
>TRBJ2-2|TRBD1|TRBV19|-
CASSDRGNTGELFF
TGTGCCAGTAGTGACAGGGGGAACACCGGGGAGCTGTTTTTT
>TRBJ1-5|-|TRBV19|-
CASSRGGRLQPQHF
TGTGCCAGTTCCCGAGGGGGGCGCTTGCAGCCCCAGCATTTT
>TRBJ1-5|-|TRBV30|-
CAWSYSNQPQHF
TGTGCCTGGAGTTACAGCAATCAGCCCCAGCATTTT
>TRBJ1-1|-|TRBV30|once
CAWTPGGNTEAFF
TGTGCCTGGACCCCGGGCGGTAACACTGAAGCTTTCTTT
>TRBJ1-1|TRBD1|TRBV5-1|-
CASSHFRDSRPQNTEAFF
TGCGCCAGCAGCCACTTCCGGGACAGCAGACCGCAGAACACTGAAGCTTTCTTT
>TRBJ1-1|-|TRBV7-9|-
CASSSQSGPGTEAFF
TGTGCCAGCAGCTCCCAGTCTGGGCCGGGCACTGAAGCTTTCTTT
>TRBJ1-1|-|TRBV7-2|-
CASSLPPGRGNTEAFF
TGTGCCAGCAGCTTACCTCCAGGGAGGGGGAACACTGAAGCTTTCTTT
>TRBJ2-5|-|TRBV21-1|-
CASSKGGRETQYF
TGTGCCAGCAGCAAAGGGGGCAGAGAGACCCAGTACTTC
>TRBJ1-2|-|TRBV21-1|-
CASSKAGQGAWGNYGYTF
TGTGCCAGCAGCAAAGCGGGACAGGGGGCCTGGGGTAACTATGGCTACACCTTC
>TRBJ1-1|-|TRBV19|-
CASSPQVNTEAFF
TGTGCCAGTAGTCCACAGGTGAACACTGAAGCTTTCTTT
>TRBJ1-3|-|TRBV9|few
CASSAITGPGNTIYF
TGTGCCAGCAGCGCTATAACCGGGCCTGGAAACACCATATATTTT
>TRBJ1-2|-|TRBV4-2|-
CASSQDVGGPGMGYTF
TGTGCCAGCAGCCAAGACGTTGGTGGACCCGGGATGGGCTACACCTTC
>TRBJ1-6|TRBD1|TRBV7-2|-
CASSLVGQGRNSPLHF
TGTGCCAGCAGCTTAGTGGGACAGGGGCGCAATTCACCCCTCCACTTT
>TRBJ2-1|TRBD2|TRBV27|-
CASRGGLAGYNEQFF
TGTGCCAGCAGAGGAGGGCTAGCGGGCTACAATGAGCAGTTCTTC
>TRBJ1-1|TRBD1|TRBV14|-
CASSYHNLWTGRTEAFF
TGTGCCAGCAGCTACCATAACCTTTGGACAGGGAGGACTGAAGCTTTCTTT
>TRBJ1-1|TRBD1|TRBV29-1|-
CSVSYPGTGGTEAFF
TGCAGCGTCAGCTACCCGGGGACAGGGGGCACTGAAGCTTTCTTT
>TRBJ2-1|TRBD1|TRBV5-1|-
CASRTGETYNEQFF
TGCGCCAGCAGGACAGGGGAAACCTACAATGAGCAGTTCTTC
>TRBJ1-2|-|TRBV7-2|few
CASSSTGVSYGYTF
TGTGCCAGTTCATCGACAGGTGTTAGCTATGGCTACACCTTC
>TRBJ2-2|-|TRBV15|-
CATSRDRTSGAPGELFF
TGTGCCACCAGCAGAGACCGGACATCAGGGGCGCCCGGGGAGCTGTTTTTT
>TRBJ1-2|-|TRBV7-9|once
CASSQIEYGYTF
TGTGCCAGCAGCCAGATAGAGTATGGCTACACCTTC
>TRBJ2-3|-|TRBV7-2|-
CASSLVGGAGTDTQYF
TGTGCCAGCAGTTTGGTGGGTGGGGCAGGGACAGATACGCAGTATTTT
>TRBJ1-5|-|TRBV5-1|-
CASSQGDTSNQPQHF
TGCGCCAGCAGCCAAGGGGACACCTCAAATCAGCCCCAGCATTTT
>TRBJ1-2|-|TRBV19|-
CASSITGLLGGYTF
TGTGCCAGTAGTATTACGGGGTTGTTAGGTGGCTACACCTTC
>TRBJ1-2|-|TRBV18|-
CASSPGTGYGYTF
TGTGCCAGCTCACCAGGAACAGGGTATGGCTACACCTTC
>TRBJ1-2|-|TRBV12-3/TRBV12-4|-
CASRRTPGHGYTF
TGTGCCAGCAGACGGACACCTGGGCATGGCTACACCTTC
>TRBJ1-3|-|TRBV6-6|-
CASSYSQVISGNTIYF
TGTGCCAGCAGTTACTCCCAGGTGATCTCTGGAAACACCATATATTTT
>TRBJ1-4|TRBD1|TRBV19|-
CASRSGQGREKLFF
TGTGCCAGTAGGTCGGGACAGGGACGTGAAAAACTGTTTTTT
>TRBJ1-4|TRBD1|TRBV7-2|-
CASSSDRGTNEKLFF
TGTGCCAGCAGCTCCGACAGGGGAACTAATGAAAAACTGTTTTTT
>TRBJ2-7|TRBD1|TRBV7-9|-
CASSLVGTGGQDEQYF
TGTGCCAGCAGCTTAGTGGGGACAGGGGGCCAAGACGAGCAGTACTTC
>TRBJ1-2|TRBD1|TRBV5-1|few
CASSPGTGYGGYTF
TGCGCCAGCAGCCCTGGGACAGGGTATGGTGGCTACACCTTC
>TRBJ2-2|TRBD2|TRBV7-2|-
CASSLGPGGAGELFF
TGTGCCAGCAGCTTAGGACCGGGGGGAGCCGGGGAGCTGTTTTTT
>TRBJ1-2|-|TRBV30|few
CAWTGSRGYTF
TGTGCCTGGACAGGGAGTCGCGGCTACACCTTC
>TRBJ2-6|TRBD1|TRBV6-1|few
CASSGNEWGTGRPGANVLTF
TGTGCCAGCAGTGGAAATGAGTGGGGGACAGGGAGGCCTGGGGCCAACGTCCTGACTTTC
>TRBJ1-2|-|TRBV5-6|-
CASSRDYYGYTF
TGTGCCAGCAGCCGGGACTACTATGGCTACACCTTC
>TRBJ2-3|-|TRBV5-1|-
CASSLVADTQYF
TGCGCCAGCAGCTTAGTGGCGGATACGCAGTATTTT
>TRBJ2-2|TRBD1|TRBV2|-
CASTRDRVSTGELFF
TGTGCCAGCACCCGGGACAGGGTTTCCACCGGGGAGCTGTTTTTT